The sequence of this TCR beta chain was determined in a study of T cell responses to AZD1222 COVID-19 vaccine. General study results and limits: Among those given AZD1222, only five or six were seropositive at baseline. Sampling captured repertoires only after the peak T cell response. Most donors were white British and more were female, and clonal diversity was possibly underestimated.

Concerning this clone: Its antigen is not identified.

Produced via immunoSEQ multiplex PCR; TCRdb's table is partial and in-frame only. The table shows around 140,000 clones, with more than 70% occurring only once. Germline V CDR1 and CDR2: LNHDA, SQIVND (reference sequence). The CDR3 extends over 15 amino acids. Trimming took 4 bases from V and 3 from J, leaving 16 bases between them. The V gene is TRBV19, the J gene TRBJ2-7, with D possibly matching TRBD2 (5 bases). The source is an adult in good health. The specimen comprised peripheral blood, sampled on day 0 of AZD1222 vaccination. The CDR3 nucleotides read TGTGCCAGTAGTACCGGACGGACTCCGTACTACGAGCAGTACTTC. Translating it yields CASSTGRTPYYEQYF.